This T cell receptor (beta chain) is drawn from a study of cytomegalovirus exposure and HLA in healthy donors. Study-level points and caveats: Researchers reported from a later analysis that most CMV-associated TCR beta chains appeared HLA-restricted.

The PCR contained 60 Vbeta and 13 Jbeta primers. Here immunoSEQ multiplex PCR was the method, and the copy in TCRdb shows in-frame clones only, minus some. The sample includes hundreds of thousands of clones, roughly 91% of them seen just once. Of note for this clone: The target antigen is unknown.

Per the germline V gene, CDR1 is SGDLS and CDR2 is YYNGEE. Trimming took off 3 bases at V and 5 bases at J, with 11 bases between the two ends. The CDR3 sequence is 13 residues long. This TCR derives from a woman aged 18-29 years in good health and CMV-seronegative. The V call is TRBV9, the J call TRBJ2-5; no reliable D call. The specimen was PBMCs. CDR3 DNA sequence: TGTGCCAGCAGCGACCCTAGACGGGAGACCCAGTACTTC. Translation: CASSDPRRETQYF.